This T cell receptor beta chain was profiled in a study of blood T cell repertoires in COVID-19. Study-wide background: Acute and convalescent COVID-19 samples came from the United States, Italy and Spain.

Clinical history reported by participants formed the basis on which cohorts were assigned. Recovery among Cohort 3 donors was established by two negative PCRs, clearance, or symptom resolution. As originally analysed: Cell counts per sample came from amplifying reference gene primers. The assay was immunoSEQ multiplex PCR, and TCRdb's table has in-frame clones only and misses some. Clonal size and the V and J genes are those of that table, whereas D and trimming came from the DNA. Among about 300,000 clones listed, 85% were seen once. CDR3 size: 14 residues. V was cut by 3 bases and J by 5 bases, with 13 bases left in between. Germline V gene data show CDR1 as LGHDT and CDR2 as YNNKEL (reference sequence).

This sequence originates from a woman aged 45-60 years who had recovered from COVID-19. V usage is TRBV3-1 (or the pseudogene TRBV3-2) and J usage is TRBJ1-1, with D tentatively TRBD1 (6 bases). The sequenced sample was PBMCs or T cells enriched from blood (not recorded which). In nucleotides, the CDR3 is TGTGCCAGCAGCCATCGGGGGGCAAAAACTGAAGCTTTCTTT. This translates into CASSHRGAKTEAFF.